The 6 T cell receptor beta chains below were found in one sample sequenced in a study of blood T cell repertoires in COVID-19. Some clones are missing from TCRdb's copy, which holds only in-frame ones; the method was immunoSEQ multiplex PCR. The repertoire has 200,000 to 300,000 clones, about 87% of them found once; the top ten carry roughly 2.4%. The specimen sequenced was PBMCs or T cells enriched from blood (not recorded which). These receptor sequences come from a woman between 40 and 55 years old with acute COVID-19.

V is TRBV15 and J is TRBJ2-1, with TRBD1 identical over 10 bases. Germline V gene lookup returns CDR1 LNHNV and CDR2 YYDKDF (reference sequence). The length of the CDR3 is 16 residues. V gave up 5 bases and J gave up 9 bases; unmatched junction bases: 13. This CDR3 is CATSGSPGQGKGEQFF. The CDR3 nucleotides read TGTGCCACCAGCGGAAGTCCGGGACAGGGGAAGGGTGAGCAGTTCTTC. Looking up the rest from reference TRBV15 and TRBJ2-1 gives the full variable domain: DAMVIQNPRYQVTQFGKPVTLSCSQTLNHNVMYWYQQKSSQAPKLLFHYYDKDFNNEADTPDNFQSRRPNTSFCFLDIRSPGLGDTAMYLCATSGSPGQGKGEQFFGPGTRLTVL.

The rearrangement joins TRBV4-1 to TRBJ2-1, with 8 bases lining up with TRBD2. Germline V CDR1 and CDR2: MGHRA, YSYEKL. The V and J ends lost 3 bases and 8 bases, in that order; junction bases with no gene match: 12. The CDR3 length is 16 residues. CDR3 in amino acids: CASSQVPGTRGDEQFF. The CDR3 nucleotides are TGCGCCAGCAGCCAGGTCCCCGGGACTAGGGGCGATGAGCAGTTCTTC.

V usage is TRBV12-3 or TRBV12-4 and J usage is TRBJ2-1; D is perhaps TRBD1 (6 bases). CDR3 length: 13 amino acids. Trimming shortened V by 6 bases and J by 4 bases, and 10 bases separated the two germline ends. The CDR3, as DNA: TGTGCCAGCAGGGGCCAGGGGTACAATGAGCAGTTCTTC. Its protein is CASRGQGYNEQFF.

This chain uses TRBV19 with TRBJ1-2; D perhaps matches TRBD1 (5 bases). Germline V gene sequence: CDR1 LNHDA, CDR2 SQIVND (reference sequence). V was pared by 2 bases and J by 3 bases, with 10 bases between. This CDR3 has 14 residues. The CDR3, as DNA: TGTGCCAGTAGTATATCAGGGCTCGACTATGGCTACACCTTC. Residues: CASSISGLDYGYTF.

The V and J genes are TRBV13 and TRBJ2-5, with TRBD1 as a possible D gene (6 bases). The germline V and J ends were trimmed by 5 bases and 0 bases, with 10 bases remaining between them. Looked up from germline, CDR1 is PRHDT and CDR2 is FYEKMQ (reference sequence). The CDR3 extends over 14 amino acids. CDR3 sequence: CASSITGNQETQYF. CDR3 bases: TGTGCCAGCAGCATAACAGGGAACCAAGAGACCCAGTACTTC.

The rearrangement joins TRBV19 to TRBJ2-6, with 11 bases identical to TRBD1. This CDR3 comprises 20 residues. Looked up from germline, CDR1 is LNHDA and CDR2 is SQIVND (reference sequence). V lost 0 bases, J lost 1 base, and 8 bases stayed unmatched. CDR3 nucleotide sequence: TGTGCCAGTAGTATAGACGTAACCGGGACAGGGGGATCTGGGGCCAACGTCCTGACTTTC. Translation: CASSIDVTGTGGSGANVLTF.